What follows is one T cell receptor (beta chain) and its context. What it binds is unknown. Time point: week 11, during vaccination. Each dose delivered 300 ug of mutant IDH1 20-mer peptide subcutaneously with imiquimod. The germline CDR1 and CDR2 sequences are SEHNR and FQNEAQ (reference sequence). The CDR3 contains 12 residues. The V end lost 3 bases, the J end lost 5 bases, and 7 bases lay between the germline ends. Some clones are missing from TCRdb's copy, which holds only in-frame ones; the method was immunoSEQ multiplex PCR. The table has 35,000 or so clones, 80% seen once. This sample was taken from a study of a mutant IDH1 vaccine in newly diagnosed glioma.

This TCR came from a woman in her thirties with glioma. Some clones in this sample may be carry-over from other donors' samples. The sample here was peripheral blood mononuclear cells (PBMCs), taken from a glioma patient whose treatment included an IDH1 peptide vaccine. This chain joins TRBV7-9 and TRBJ1-2, with D unclear. DNA for the CDR3: TGTGCCAGCAGCTTCATCACGTATGGCTACACCTTC. Translating it yields CASSFITYGYTF.